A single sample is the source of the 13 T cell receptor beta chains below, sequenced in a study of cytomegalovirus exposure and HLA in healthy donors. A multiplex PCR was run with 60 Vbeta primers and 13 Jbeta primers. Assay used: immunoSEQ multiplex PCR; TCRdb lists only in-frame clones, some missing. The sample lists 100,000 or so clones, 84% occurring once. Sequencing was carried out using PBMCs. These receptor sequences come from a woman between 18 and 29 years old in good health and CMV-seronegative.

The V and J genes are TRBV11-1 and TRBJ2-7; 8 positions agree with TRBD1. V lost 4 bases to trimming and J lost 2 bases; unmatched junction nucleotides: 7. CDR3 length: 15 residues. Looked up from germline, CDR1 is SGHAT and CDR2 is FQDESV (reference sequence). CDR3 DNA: TGTGCCAGCAGCTACGGACAGGGACCTGCCTACGAGCAGTACTTC. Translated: CASSYGQGPAYEQYF. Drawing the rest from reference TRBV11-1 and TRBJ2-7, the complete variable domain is EAEVAQSPRYKITEKSQAVAFWCDPISGHATLYWYRQILGQGPELLVQFQDESVVDDSQLPKDRFSAERLKGVDSTLKIQPAELGDSAMYLCASSYGQGPAYEQYFGPGTRLTVT.

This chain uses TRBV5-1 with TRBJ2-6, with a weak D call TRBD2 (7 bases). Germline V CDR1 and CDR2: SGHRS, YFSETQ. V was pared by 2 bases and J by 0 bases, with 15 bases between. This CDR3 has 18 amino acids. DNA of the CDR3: TGCGCCAGCAGCTTTCTAACAGGGAGGGGCTCTGGGGCCAACGTCCTGACTTTC. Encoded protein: CASSFLTGRGSGANVLTF. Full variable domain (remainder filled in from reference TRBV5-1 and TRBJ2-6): KAGVTQTPRYLIKTRGQQVTLSCSPISGHRSVSWYQQTPGQGLQFLFEYFSETQRNKGNFPGRFSGRQFSNSRSEMNVSTLELGDSALYLCASSFLTGRGSGANVLTFGAGSRLTVL.

The DNA of the CDR3 is TGTGCCAGTAGTATTCCCTTTAGAGCAGATACGCAGTATTTT. Residues: CASSIPFRADTQYF. J is TRBJ2-3 and V is TRBV19, with D unresolved. The V end was cut by 3 bases, the J end by 4 bases, with 11 bases between. Per the germline V gene, CDR1 is LNHDA and CDR2 is SQIVND (reference sequence). The CDR3 loop spans 14 amino acids.

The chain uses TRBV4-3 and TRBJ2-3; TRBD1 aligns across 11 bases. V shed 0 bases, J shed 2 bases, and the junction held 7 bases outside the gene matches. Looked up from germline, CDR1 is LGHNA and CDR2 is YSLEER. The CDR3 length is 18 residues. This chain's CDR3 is CASSQETGTGGSTDTQYF. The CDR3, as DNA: TGCGCCAGCAGCCAAGAGACAGGGACAGGGGGTTCCACAGATACGCAGTATTTT.

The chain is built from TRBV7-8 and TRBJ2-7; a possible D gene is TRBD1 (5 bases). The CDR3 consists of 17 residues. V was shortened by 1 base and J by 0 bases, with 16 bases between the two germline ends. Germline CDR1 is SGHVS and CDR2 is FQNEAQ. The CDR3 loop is CASSLEISRQYSYEQYF. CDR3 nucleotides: TGTGCCAGCAGCTTAGAGATAAGTCGACAGTACTCCTACGAGCAGTACTTC.

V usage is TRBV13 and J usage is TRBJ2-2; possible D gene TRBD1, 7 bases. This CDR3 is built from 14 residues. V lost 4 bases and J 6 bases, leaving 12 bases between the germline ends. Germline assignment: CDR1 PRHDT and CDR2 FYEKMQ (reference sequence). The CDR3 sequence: CASSSTGEAGELFF. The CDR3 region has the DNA TGTGCCAGCAGCTCTACAGGGGAGGCCGGGGAGCTGTTTTTT.

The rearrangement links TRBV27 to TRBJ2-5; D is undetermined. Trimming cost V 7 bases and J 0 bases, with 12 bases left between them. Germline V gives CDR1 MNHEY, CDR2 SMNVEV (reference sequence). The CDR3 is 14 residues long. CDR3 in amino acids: CASKLIADQETQYF. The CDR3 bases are TGTGCCAGCAAGCTGATCGCTGACCAAGAGACCCAGTACTTC.

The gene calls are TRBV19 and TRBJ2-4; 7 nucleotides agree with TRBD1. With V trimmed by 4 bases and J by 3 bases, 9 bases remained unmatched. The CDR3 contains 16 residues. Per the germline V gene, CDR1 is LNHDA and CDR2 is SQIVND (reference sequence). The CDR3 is CASSTRQGSGKNIQYF. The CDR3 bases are TGTGCCAGTAGTACCCGACAGGGATCTGGCAAAAACATTCAGTACTTC. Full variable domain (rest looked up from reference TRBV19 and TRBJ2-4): DGGITQSPKYLFRKEGQNVTLSCEQNLNHDAMYWYRQDPGQGLRLIYYSQIVNDFQKGDIAEGYSVSREKKESFPLTVTSAQKNPTAFYLCASSTRQGSGKNIQYFGAGTRLSVL.

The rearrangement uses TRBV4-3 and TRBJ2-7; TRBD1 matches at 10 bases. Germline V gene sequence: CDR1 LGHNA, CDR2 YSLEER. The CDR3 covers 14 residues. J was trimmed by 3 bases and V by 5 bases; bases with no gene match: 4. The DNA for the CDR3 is TGCGCCAGCAGCACCGGGACAGGGGTCTACGAGCAGTACTTC. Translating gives CASSTGTGVYEQYF.

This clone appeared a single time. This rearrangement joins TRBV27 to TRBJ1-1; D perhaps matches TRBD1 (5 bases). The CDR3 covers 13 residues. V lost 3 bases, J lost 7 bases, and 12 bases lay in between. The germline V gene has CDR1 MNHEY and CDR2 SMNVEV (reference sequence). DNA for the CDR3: TGTGCCAGCAGTTTTTGGGGGGGGGTTGAAGCTTTCTTT. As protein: CASSFWGGVEAFF.

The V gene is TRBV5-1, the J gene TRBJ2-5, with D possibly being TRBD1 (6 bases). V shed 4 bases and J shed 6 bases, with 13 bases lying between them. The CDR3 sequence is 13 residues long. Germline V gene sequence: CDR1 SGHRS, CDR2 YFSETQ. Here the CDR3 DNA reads TGCGCCAGCAGCCCCGGGACAATGAAGACCCAGTACTTC. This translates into CASSPGTMKTQYF.

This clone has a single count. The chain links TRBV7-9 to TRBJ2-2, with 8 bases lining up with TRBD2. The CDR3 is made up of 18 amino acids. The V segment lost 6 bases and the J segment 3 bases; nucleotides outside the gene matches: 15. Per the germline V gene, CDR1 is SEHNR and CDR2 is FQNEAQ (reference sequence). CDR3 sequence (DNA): TGTGCCAGCAGGCCACGAACTAGCGGCCTCGGAGACACCGGGGAGCTGTTTTTT. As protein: CASRPRTSGLGDTGELFF. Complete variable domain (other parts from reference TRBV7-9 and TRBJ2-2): DTGVSQNPRHKITKRGQNVTFRCDPISEHNRLYWYRQTLGQGPEFLTYFQNEAQLEKSRLLSDRFSAERPKGSFSTLEIQRTEQGDSAMYLCASRPRTSGLGDTGELFFGEGSRLTVL.

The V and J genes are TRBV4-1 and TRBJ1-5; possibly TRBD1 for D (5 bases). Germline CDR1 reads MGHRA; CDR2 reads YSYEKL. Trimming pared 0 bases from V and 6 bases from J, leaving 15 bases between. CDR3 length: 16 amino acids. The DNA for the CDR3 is TGCGCCAGCAGCCAAGATGGGGGGGGTTTGAGTCAGCCCCAGCATTTT. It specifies CASSQDGGGLSQPQHF.